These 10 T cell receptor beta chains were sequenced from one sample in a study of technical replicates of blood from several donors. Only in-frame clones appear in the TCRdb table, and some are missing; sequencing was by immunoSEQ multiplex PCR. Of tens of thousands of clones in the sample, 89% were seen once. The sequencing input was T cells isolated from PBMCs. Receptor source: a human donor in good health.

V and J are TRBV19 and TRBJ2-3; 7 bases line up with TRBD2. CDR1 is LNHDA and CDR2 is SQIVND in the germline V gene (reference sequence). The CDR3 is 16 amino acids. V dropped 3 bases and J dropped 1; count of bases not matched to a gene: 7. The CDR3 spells CASSIRLAEGTDTQYF. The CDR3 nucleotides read TGTGCCAGTAGTATCCGGCTAGCGGAAGGCACAGATACGCAGTATTTT.

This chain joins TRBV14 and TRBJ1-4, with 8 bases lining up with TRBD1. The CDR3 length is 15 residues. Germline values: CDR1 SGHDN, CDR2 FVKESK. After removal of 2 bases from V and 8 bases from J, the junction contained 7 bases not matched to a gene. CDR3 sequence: CASSQWTGIQEKLFF. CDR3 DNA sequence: TGTGCCAGCAGCCAATGGACAGGGATCCAGGAAAAACTGTTTTTT.

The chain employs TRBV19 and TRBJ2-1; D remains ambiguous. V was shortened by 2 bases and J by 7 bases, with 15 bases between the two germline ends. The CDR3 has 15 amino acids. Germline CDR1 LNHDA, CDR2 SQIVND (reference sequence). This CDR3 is CASSIIGAGGNEQFF. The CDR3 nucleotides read TGTGCCAGTAGTATAATAGGAGCCGGTGGGAATGAGCAGTTCTTC.

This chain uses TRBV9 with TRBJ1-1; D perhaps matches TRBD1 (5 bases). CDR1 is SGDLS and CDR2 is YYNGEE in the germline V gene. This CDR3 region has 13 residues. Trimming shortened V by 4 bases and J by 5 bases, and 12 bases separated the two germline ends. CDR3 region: CASSPTGVTEAFF. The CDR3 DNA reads TGTGCCAGCAGCCCTACAGGTGTTACTGAAGCTTTCTTT.

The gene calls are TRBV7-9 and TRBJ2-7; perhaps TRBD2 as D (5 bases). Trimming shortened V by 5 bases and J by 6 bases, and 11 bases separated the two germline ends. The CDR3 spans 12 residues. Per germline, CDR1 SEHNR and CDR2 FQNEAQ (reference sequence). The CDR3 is CASSLDFSEQYF. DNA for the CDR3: TGTGCCAGCAGCCTGGACTTCAGCGAGCAGTACTTC.

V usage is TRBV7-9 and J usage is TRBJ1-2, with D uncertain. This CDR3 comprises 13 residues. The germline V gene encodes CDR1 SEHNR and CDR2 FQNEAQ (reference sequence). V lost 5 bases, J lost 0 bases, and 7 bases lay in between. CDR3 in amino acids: CASSKPTNYGYTF. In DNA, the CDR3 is TGTGCCAGCAGCAAACCTACTAACTATGGCTACACCTTC.

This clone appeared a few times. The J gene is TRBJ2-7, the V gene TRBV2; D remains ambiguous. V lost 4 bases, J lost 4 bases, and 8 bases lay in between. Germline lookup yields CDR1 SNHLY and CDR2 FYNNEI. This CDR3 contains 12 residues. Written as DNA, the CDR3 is TGTGCCAGCAGTGTAAGCATATACGAGCAGTACTTC. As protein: CASSVSIYEQYF. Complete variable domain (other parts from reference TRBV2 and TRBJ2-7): EPEVTQTPSHQVTQMGQEVILRCVPISNHLYFYWYRQILGQKVEFLVSFYNNEISEKSEIFDDQFSVERPDGSNFTLKIRSTKLEDSAMYFCASSVSIYEQYFGPGTRLTVT.

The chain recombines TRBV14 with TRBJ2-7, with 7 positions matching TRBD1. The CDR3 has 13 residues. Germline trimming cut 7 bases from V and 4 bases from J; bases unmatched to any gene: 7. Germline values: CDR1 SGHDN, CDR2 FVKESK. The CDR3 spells CASTFRRGYEQYF. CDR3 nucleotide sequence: TGTGCCAGCACCTTCCGCAGGGGGTACGAGCAGTACTTC.

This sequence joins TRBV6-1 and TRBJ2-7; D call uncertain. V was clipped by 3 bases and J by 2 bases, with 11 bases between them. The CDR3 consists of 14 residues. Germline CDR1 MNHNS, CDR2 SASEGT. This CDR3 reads CASSDVVVPYEQYF. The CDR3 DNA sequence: TGTGCCAGCAGTGATGTGGTAGTACCCTACGAGCAGTACTTC.

CDR3 protein: CASSSWTGEGNTIYF. In DNA form, the CDR3 reads TGTGCCAGCAGTTCTTGGACAGGGGAAGGAAACACCATATATTTT. The gene calls are TRBV27 and TRBJ1-3, with 9 bases matching TRBD1. The V gene's germline CDR1 is MNHEY and CDR2 SMNVEV (reference sequence). CDR3 length: 15 residues. The ends lost 4 bases at V and 4 bases at J; junction bases unmatched: 5.